This T cell receptor (beta chain) was captured by sequencing in a study of shared clonotypes between healthy human individuals. The CDR3 is 13 residues long. Germline assignment: CDR1 MDHEN and CDR2 SYDVKM. Trimming cost V 8 bases and J 5 bases; bases outside gene matches: 7. Assay used: immunoSEQ multiplex PCR; TCRdb lists only in-frame clones, some missing. The sample includes 2,500,000 or so clones, around 90% of them seen just once. V gene TRBV28 combines with J gene TRBJ1-2, with 8 bases aligning to TRBD1. This TCR was sampled from a man aged 18 to 29 in good health. Some clones in this sample may be carry-over from other donors' samples. Material for sequencing was naive CD4+ T cells from PBMCs. Subset meaning: CD45RA+ positively selected. The CDR3 DNA reads TGTGCCAGCGCACCTGGACAGGGATATGGCTACACCTTC. Its translation: CASAPGQGYGYTF.